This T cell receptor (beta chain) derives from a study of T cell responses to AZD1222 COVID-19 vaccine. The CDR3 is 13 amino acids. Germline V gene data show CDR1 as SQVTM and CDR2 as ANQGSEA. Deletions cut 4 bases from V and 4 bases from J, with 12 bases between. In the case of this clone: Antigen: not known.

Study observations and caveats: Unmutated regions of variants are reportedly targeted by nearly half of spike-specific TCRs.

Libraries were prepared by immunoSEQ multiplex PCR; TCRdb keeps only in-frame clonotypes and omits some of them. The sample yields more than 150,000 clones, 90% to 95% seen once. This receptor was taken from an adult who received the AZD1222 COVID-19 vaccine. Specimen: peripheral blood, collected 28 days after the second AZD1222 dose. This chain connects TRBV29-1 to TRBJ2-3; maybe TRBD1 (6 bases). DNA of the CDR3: TGCAGCGTTGCACTCCCAGGGGCAGATACGCAGTATTTT. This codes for CSVALPGADTQYF.